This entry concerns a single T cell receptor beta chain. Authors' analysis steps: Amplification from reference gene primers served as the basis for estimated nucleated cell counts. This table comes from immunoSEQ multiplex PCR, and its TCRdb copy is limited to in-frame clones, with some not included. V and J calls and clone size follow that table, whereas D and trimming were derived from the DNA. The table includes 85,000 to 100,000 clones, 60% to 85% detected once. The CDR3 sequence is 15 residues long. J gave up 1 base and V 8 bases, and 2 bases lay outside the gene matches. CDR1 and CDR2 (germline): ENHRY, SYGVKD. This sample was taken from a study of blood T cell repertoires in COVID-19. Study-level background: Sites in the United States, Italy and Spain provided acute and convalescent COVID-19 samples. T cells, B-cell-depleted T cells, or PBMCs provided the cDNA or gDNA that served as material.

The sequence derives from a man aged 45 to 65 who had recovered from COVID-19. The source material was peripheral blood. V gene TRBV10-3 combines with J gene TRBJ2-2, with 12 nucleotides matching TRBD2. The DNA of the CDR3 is TGTGCCATCGGGGGACTAGCGGGGAACACCGGGGAGCTGTTTTTT. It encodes CAIGGLAGNTGELFF.